The clone carrying this T cell receptor (beta chain) showed up just a few times. TCRdb keeps only in-frame clones here, not all; method: immunoSEQ multiplex PCR. The sample carries over 100,000 clones, around nine tenths recorded once. These data belong to a study of control samples from healthy donors and cancer patients. J gave up 7 bases and V 3 bases, and 8 bases lay outside the gene matches. The CDR3 covers 15 residues. In germline, CDR1 is SGHNT, CDR2 YYREEE (reference sequence). The sequence derives from a man between 45 and 60 years old in good health. The sequenced sample consisted of blood. This chain joins TRBV5-4 and TRBJ2-7; 12 nucleotides align to TRBD1. The CDR3 DNA is TGTGCCAGCAGCTCGACGGGACAGGGGGCGCGAGAGCAGTACTTC. As protein: CASSSTGQGAREQYF.